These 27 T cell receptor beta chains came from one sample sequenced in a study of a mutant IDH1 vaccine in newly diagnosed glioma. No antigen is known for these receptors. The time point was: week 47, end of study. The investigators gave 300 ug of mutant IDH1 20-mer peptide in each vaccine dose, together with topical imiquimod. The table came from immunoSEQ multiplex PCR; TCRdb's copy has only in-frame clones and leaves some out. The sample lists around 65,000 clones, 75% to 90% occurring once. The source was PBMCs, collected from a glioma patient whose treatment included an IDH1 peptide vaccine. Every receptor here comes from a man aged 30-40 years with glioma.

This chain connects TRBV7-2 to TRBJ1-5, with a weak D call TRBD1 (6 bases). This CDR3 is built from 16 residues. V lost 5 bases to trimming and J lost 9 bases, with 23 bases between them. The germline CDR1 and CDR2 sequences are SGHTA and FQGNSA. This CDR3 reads CASSHRTVIVPGPQHF. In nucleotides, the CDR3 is TGTGCCAGCAGCCACAGGACAGTAATTGTCCCGGGGCCCCAGCATTTT.

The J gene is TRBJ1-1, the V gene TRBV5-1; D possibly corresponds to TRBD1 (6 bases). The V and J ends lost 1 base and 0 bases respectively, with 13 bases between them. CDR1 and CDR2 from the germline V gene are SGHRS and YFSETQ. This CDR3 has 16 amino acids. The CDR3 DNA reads TGCGCCAGCAGCTTGTTATTGGGGGGCGTGAACACTGAAGCTTTCTTT. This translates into CASSLLLGGVNTEAFF.

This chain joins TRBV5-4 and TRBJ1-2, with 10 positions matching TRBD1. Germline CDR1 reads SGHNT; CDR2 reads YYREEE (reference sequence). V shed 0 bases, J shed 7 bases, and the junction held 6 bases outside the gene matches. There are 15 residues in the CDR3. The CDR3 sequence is CASSLGGTGALGYTF. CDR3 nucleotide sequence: TGTGCCAGCAGCTTGGGGGGGACAGGGGCCCTTGGCTACACCTTC.

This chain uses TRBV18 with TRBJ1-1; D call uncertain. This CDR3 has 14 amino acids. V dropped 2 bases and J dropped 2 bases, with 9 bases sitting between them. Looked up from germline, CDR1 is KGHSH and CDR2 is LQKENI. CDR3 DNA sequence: TGTGCCAGCTCACCAATGGGTCGAAACACTGAAGCTTTCTTT. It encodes CASSPMGRNTEAFF.

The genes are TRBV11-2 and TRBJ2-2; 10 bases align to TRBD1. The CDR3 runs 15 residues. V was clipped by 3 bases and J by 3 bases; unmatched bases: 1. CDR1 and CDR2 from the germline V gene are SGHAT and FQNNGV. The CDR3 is CASSLGQGYTGELFF. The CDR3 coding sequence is TGTGCCAGCAGCTTGGGACAGGGGTACACCGGGGAGCTGTTTTTT.

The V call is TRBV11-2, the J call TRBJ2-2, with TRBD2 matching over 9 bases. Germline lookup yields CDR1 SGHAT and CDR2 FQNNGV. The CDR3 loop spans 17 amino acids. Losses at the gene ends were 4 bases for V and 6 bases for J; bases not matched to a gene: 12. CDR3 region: CASSWGVAGDDAGELFF. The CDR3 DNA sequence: TGTGCCAGCAGCTGGGGCGTAGCGGGGGATGACGCCGGGGAGCTGTTTTTT.

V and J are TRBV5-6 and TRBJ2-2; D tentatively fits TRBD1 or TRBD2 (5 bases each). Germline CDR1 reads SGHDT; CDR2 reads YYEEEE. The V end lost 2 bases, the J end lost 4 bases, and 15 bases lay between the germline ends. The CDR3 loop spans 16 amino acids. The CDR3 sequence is CASSFLQGAFTGELFF. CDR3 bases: TGTGCCAGCAGCTTTCTCCAGGGAGCTTTCACCGGGGAGCTGTTTTTT.

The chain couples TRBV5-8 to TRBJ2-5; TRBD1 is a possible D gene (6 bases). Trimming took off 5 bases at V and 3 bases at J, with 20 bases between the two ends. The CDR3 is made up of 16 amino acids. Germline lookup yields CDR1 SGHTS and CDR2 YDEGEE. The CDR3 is CASSSTGTRLKETQYF. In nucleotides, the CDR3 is TGTGCCAGCAGTTCTACAGGGACGAGGTTGAAAGAGACCCAGTACTTC.

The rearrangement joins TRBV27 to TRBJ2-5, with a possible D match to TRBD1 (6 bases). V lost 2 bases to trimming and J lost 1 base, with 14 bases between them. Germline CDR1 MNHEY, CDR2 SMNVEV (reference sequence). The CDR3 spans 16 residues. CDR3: CASSLGWGQIQETQYF. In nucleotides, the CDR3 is TGTGCCAGCAGTTTAGGGTGGGGGCAGATCCAAGAGACCCAGTACTTC.

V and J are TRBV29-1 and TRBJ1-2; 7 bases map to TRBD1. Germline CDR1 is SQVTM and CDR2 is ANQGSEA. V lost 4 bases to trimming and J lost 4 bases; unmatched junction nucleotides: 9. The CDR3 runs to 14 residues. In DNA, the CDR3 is TGCAGCGTTGGGAGAACCGGGGACAGCTATGGCTACACCTTC. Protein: CSVGRTGDSYGYTF.

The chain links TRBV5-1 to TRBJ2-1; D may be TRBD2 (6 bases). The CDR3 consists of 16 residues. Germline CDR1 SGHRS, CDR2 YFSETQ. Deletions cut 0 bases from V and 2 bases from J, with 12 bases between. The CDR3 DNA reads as TGCGCCAGCAGCTTGGCCGAGGTAGCGGCCTACAATGAGCAGTTCTTC. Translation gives CASSLAEVAAYNEQFF.

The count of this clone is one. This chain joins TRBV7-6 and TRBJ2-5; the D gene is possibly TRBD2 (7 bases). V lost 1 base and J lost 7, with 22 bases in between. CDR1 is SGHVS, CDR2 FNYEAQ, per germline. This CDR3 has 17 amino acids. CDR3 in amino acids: CASSLGPLGGAEGTQYF. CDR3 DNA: TGTGCCAGCAGCTTAGGCCCGCTGGGGGGGGCAGAAGGGACCCAGTACTTC.

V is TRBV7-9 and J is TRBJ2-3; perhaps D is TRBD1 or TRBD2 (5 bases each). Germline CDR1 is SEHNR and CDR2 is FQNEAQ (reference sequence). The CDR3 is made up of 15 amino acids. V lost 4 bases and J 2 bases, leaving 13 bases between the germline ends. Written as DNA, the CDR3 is TGTGCCAGCAGCTCCGGGGCCATGCCCACAGATACGCAGTATTTT. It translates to CASSSGAMPTDTQYF.

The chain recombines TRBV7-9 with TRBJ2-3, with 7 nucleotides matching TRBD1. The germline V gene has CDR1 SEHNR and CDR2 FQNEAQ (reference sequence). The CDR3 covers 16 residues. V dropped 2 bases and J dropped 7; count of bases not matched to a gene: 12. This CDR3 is CASSLKLAGGSHTQYF. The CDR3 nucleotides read TGTGCCAGCAGCTTAAAGTTGGCAGGGGGTAGTCATACGCAGTATTTT.

CDR3 bases: TGTGCCAGCTCACCGACAGGGGGAACTGAAGCTTTCTTT. Amino acids: CASSPTGGTEAFF. The chain is built from TRBV18 and TRBJ1-1, with 9 positions matching TRBD1. This CDR3 contains 13 residues. Germline CDR1 is KGHSH and CDR2 is LQKENI. J lost 5 bases, V lost 3 bases, and 1 base had no gene match.

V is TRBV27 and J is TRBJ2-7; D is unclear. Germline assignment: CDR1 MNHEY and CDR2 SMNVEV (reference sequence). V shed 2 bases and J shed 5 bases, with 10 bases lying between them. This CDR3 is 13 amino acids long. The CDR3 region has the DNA TGTGCCAGCAGTTTACTCCATACAGACGAGCAGTACTTC. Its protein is CASSLLHTDEQYF.

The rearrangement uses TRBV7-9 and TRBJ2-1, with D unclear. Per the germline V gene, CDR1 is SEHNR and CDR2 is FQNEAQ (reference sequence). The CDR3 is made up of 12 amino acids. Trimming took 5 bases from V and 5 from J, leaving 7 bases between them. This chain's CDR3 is CASSPNNNEQFF. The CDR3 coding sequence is TGTGCCAGCAGCCCGAACAACAATGAGCAGTTCTTC.

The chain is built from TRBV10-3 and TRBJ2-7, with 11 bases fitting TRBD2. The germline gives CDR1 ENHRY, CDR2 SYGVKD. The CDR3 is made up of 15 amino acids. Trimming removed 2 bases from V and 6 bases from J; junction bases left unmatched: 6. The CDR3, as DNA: TGTGCCATCAGTGAGGGACTAGCGGGTCGTGGCGAGCAGTACTTC. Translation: CAISEGLAGRGEQYF.

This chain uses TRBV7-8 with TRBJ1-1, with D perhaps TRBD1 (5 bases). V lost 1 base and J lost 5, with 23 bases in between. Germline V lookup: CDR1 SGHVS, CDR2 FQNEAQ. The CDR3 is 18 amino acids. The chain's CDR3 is CASSLVGVGGYRGTEAFF. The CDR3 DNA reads TGTGCCAGCAGCTTAGTTGGAGTGGGGGGTTATCGCGGAACTGAAGCTTTCTTT. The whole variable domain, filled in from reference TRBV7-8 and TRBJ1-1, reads GAGVSQSPRYKVAKRGQDVALRCDPISGHVSLFWYQQALGQGPEFLTYFQNEAQLDKSGLPSDRFFAERPEGSVSTLKIQRTQQEDSAVYLCASSLVGVGGYRGTEAFFGQGTRLTVV.

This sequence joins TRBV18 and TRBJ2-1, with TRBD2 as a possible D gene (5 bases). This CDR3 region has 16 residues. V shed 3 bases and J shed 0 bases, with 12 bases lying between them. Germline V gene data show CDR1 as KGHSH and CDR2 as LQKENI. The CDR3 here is CASSPEWEPSYNEQFF. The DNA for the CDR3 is TGTGCCAGCTCACCGGAGTGGGAGCCCTCCTACAATGAGCAGTTCTTC.

The CDR3 nucleotides are TGTGCCAGCAGCGTATGGGACAGAGAAAAACTGTTTTTT. It is translated as CASSVWDREKLFF. The V gene is TRBV7-8, the J gene TRBJ1-4; 7 bases line up with TRBD1. Per germline, CDR1 SGHVS and CDR2 FQNEAQ. J gave up 8 bases and V 5 bases, and 5 bases lay outside the gene matches. This CDR3 is built from 13 residues.

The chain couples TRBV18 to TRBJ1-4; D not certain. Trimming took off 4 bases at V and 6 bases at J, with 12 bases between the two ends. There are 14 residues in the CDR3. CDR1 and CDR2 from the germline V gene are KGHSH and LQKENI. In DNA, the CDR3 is TGTGCCAGCTCACTTACACGCACCGATGAAAAACTGTTTTTT. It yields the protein CASSLTRTDEKLFF.

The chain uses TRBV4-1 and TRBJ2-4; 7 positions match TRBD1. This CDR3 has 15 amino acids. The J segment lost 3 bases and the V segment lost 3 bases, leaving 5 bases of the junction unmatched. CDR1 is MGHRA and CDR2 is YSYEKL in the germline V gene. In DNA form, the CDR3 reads TGCGCCAGCAGCCAGCCCCAGGGGGTCAAAAACATTCAGTACTTC. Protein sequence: CASSQPQGVKNIQYF.

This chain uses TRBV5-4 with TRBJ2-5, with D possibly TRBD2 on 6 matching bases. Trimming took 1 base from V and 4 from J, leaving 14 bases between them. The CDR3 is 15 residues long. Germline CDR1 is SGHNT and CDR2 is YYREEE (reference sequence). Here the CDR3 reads CASSLPGLPRETQYF. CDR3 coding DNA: TGTGCCAGCAGCTTGCCCGGACTACCAAGAGAGACCCAGTACTTC.

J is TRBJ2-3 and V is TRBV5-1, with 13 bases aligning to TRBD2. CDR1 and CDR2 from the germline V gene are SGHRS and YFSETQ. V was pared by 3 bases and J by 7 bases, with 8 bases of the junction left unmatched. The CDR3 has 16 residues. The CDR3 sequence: CASSYTSGGAINTQYF. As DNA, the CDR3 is TGCGCCAGCAGCTACACTAGCGGGGGGGCCATAAATACGCAGTATTTT.

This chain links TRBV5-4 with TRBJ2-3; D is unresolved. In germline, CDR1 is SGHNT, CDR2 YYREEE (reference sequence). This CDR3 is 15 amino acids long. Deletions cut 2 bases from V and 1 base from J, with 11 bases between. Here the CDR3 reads CASSFSNFGTDTQYF. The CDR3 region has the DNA TGTGCCAGCAGCTTTAGCAATTTCGGCACAGATACGCAGTATTTT.

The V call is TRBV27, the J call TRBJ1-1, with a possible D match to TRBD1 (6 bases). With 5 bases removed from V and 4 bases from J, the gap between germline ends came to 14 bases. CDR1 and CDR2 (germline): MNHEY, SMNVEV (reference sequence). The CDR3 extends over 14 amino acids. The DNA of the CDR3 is TGTGCCAGCAGTCGTCAGGGGTTCTCCACTGAAGCTTTCTTT. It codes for CASSRQGFSTEAFF.